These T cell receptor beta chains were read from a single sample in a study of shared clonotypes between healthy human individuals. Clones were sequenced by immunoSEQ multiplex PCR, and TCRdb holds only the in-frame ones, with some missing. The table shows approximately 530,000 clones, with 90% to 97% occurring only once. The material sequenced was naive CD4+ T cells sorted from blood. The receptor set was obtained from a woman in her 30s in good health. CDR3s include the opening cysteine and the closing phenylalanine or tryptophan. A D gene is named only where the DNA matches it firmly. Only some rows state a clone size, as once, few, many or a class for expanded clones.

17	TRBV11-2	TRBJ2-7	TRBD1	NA	CASSPRGARQGVYEQYF	TGTGCCAGCAGCCCACGGGGGGCCAGACAGGGGGTCTACGAGCAGTACTTC
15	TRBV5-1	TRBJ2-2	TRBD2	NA	CASSPGGPDTGELFF	TGCGCCAGCAGTCCGGGAGGGCCTGACACCGGGGAGCTGTTTTTT
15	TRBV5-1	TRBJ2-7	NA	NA	CASSKSDWGRDEQYF	TGCGCCAGCAGCAAATCCGACTGGGGGCGGGACGAGCAGTACTTC
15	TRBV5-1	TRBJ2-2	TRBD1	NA	CASSLRTGDTGELFF	TGCGCCAGCAGCTTGAGGACAGGTGACACCGGGGAGCTGTTTTTT
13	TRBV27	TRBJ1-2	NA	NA	CASSLWKGGGYTF	TGTGCCAGCAGTTTATGGAAAGGGGGTGGCTACACCTTC
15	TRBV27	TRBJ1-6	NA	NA	CASRSPPSYNSPLHF	TGTGCCAGCAGAAGCCCTCCCTCCTATAATTCACCCCTCCACTTT
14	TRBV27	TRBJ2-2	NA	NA	CASSLMDGSWELFF	TGTGCCAGCAGTTTAATGGACGGGTCCTGGGAGCTGTTTTTT
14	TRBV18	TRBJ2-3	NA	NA	CASSPREHVNTQYF	TGTGCCAGCTCACCCCGGGAGCACGTAAATACGCAGTATTTT
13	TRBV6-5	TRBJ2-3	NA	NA	CASSNQITDTQYF	TGTGCCAGCAGCAACCAAATCACAGATACGCAGTATTTT
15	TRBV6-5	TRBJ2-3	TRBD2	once	CASSWLAGSADTQYF	TGTGCCAGCAGTTGGCTAGCGGGTTCGGCAGATACGCAGTATTTT
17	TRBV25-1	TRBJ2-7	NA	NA	CASKGTLGGTEKYEQYF	TGTGCCAGCAAGGGTACTCTGGGCGGCACAGAAAAGTACGAGCAGTACTTC
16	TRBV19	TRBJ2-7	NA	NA	CASRRAGGPNAYEQYF	TGTGCCAGTAGGCGAGCGGGCGGCCCAAATGCCTACGAGCAGTACTTC
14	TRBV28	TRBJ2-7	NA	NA	CASTVEGPGYEQYF	TGTGCCAGCACCGTTGAGGGGCCAGGATACGAGCAGTACTTC
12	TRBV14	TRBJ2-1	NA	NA	CASSQVRTLQFF	TGTGCCAGCAGCCAAGTACGGACTCTACAGTTCTTC
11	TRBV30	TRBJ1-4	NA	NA	CACGENEKLFF	TGTGCCTGTGGGGAAAATGAAAAACTGTTTTTT
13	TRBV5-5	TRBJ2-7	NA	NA	CASSLRTSYEQYF	TGTGCCAGCAGCTTGCGGACCTCCTACGAGCAGTACTTC
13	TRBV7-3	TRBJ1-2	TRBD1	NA	CASSPGQGIGYTF	TGTGCCAGCAGCCCAGGACAGGGGATAGGCTACACCTTC
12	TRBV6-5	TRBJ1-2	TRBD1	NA	CASRTGGHGYTF	TGTGCCAGCCGGACAGGCGGACATGGCTACACCTTC
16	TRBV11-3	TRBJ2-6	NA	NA	CASSPQGVSGANVLTF	TGTGCCAGCAGCCCCCAGGGTGTCTCTGGGGCCAACGTCCTGACTTTC
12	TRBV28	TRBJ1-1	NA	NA	CASSLAGYEAFF	TGTGCCAGCAGTTTAGCTGGATATGAAGCTTTCTTT
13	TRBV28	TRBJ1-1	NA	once	CASSLGGPQATFF	TGTGCCAGCAGCCTCGGAGGGCCCCAGGCGACTTTCTTT
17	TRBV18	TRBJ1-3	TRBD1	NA	CASSPSILTGTGNTIYF	TGTGCCAGCTCACCATCGATATTGACAGGGACTGGAAACACCATATATTTT
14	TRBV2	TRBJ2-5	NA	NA	CASNRGVSRGTQYF	TGTGCCAGCAATAGAGGGGTTTCGAGAGGGACCCAGTACTTC
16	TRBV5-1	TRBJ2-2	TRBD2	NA	CASSLERGSDTGELFF	TGCGCCAGCAGCTTGGAGCGGGGGTCGGACACCGGGGAGCTGTTTTTT
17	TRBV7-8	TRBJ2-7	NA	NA	CASSFYLTDAWAREQYF	TGTGCCAGCAGCTTTTACCTTACCGACGCTTGGGCCAGGGAGCAGTACTTC
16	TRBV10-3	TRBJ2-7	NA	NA	CAISAQTGTPTYEQYF	TGTGCCATCAGTGCCCAAACCGGGACACCCACCTACGAGCAGTACTTC
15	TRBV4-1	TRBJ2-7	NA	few	CASSQLPVAAYEQYF	TGCGCCAGCAGCCAACTCCCCGTAGCGGCCTACGAGCAGTACTTC